This TCR beta chain was obtained from a study of PD-L1 blockade in urothelial cancer. The overall study: Atezolizumab 1,200 mg was given intravenously every 3 weeks, starting 2014. A median approximately 140,000 T cells were found in blood samples. Analyzed time points were 3 weeks (second dose) and 6 weeks after therapy began.

This CDR3 contains 14 residues. The V gene's germline CDR1 is MNHNY and CDR2 SVGAGI (reference sequence). After removal of 8 bases from V and 5 bases from J, the junction contained 8 bases not matched to a gene. Study-wide results and caveats: Sub-median blood TCR clonality before treatment predicted longer survival.

The data were produced by immunoSEQ multiplex PCR, yet TCRdb's version contains in-frame clones alone and is incomplete. The data contain 95,000 to 130,000 clones, 75% to 90% of them singletons. For this clone: The antigen is undetermined.

Regarding time point: peripheral blood 6 weeks after treatment start. Here the sequenced sample was PBMCs, taken around atezolizumab (anti-PD-L1) treatment. This sequence was found in a man aged 60-69 years with urothelial cancer. This sequence joins TRBV6-6 and TRBJ2-7, with 11 bases that match TRBD2. The CDR3 loop is CASLSSGGSNEQYF. The DNA for the CDR3 is TGTGCCAGCCTCTCTAGCGGGGGGTCTAACGAGCAGTACTTC.